This TCR beta chain was found in a study of T cells in tumors after PD-1 blockade. Looking at the study overall: Either cemiplimab 350 mg every 2 weeks or pembrolizumab 200 mg every 3 weeks was given.

CDR1 and CDR2 from the germline V gene are SGHRS and YFSETQ. The CDR3 covers 16 residues. The V and J ends lost 4 bases and 0 bases respectively, with 16 bases between them. Profiling relied on immunoSEQ multiplex PCR, and the TCRdb table lists in-frame clones only, not all of them. The table has approximately 59,000 clones, just under 80% seen once; the top ten hold over 10%. Sequenced here: PBMCs, sampled before anti-PD-1 treatment. V usage is TRBV5-1 and J usage is TRBJ1-1, with D perhaps matching TRBD1 (5 bases). This receptor was identified in a human donor with basal cell carcinoma. The CDR3 is CASSPNTGTLNTEAFF. Here the CDR3 DNA reads TGCGCCAGCAGCCCAAACACCGGGACTTTGAACACTGAAGCTTTCTTT.